The 28 T cell receptor beta chains listed next were all sequenced from one sample in a study of T cells expressing NK-cell markers. TCRdb reanalyzed the 5' RACE reads, giving one entry per CDR3 protein sequence and no DNA. The sample table sets out 150,000 to 200,000 distinct CDR3 sequences. The sample consisted of blood T cells: a sorted CD56 or NKG2C T cell subset, CD4+ or CD8+ T cells, or bulk PBMC T cells (not recorded which). These receptors all stem from a man aged 18-75 years in good health.

The chain carries TRBV12-3 or TRBV12-4 and TRBJ2-1; TCRdb indicates TRBD1, and absent DNA this call remains unverified. The CDR3 is 13 residues long. The CDR3 is CASSLALGQAEFF.

CDR3 sequence reads: CASSPVGRETQYF. The genes are TRBV18 and TRBJ2-5; the TCRdb call, TRBD1, lacks DNA for checking. Germline CDR1 reads KGHSH; CDR2 reads LQKENI. The CDR3 is 13 amino acids.

The chain combines TRBV9 with TRBJ2-3; checking the TCRdb D call of TRBD2 is not possible without DNA. This CDR3 region has 15 residues. Per the germline V gene, CDR1 is SGDLS and CDR2 is YYNGEE. The CDR3 sequence is CASSVEGRGGDTQYF.

The CDR3 region is CASSAGWTGVYEQYF. V is TRBV6-1 and J is TRBJ2-7; checking the TCRdb D call of TRBD1 is not possible without DNA. This CDR3 region has 15 residues. Germline-derived CDR1 and CDR2 are MNHNS and SASEGT.

The chain combines TRBV12-3 or TRBV12-4 with TRBJ2-1; checking the TCRdb D call of TRBD2 is not possible without DNA. The CDR3 has 14 amino acids. CDR3 in amino acids: CASSGLFSYNEQFF.

The gene calls are TRBV15 and TRBJ2-1; lacking DNA, the TRBD1 call made by TCRdb goes unchecked. Germline values: CDR1 LNHNV, CDR2 YYDKDF (reference sequence). The CDR3 runs to 14 residues. CDR3 sequence reads: CATRVTTGKYEQFF. Drawing the rest from reference TRBV15 and TRBJ2-1, the complete variable domain is DAMVIQNPRYQVTQFGKPVTLSCSQTLNHNVMYWYQQKSSQAPKLLFHYYDKDFNNEADTPDNFQSRRPNTSFCFLDIRSPGLGDTAMYLCATRVTTGKYEQFFGPGTRLTVL.

The chain employs TRBV4-1 and TRBJ2-7; TCRdb calls TRBD2, which cannot be checked without DNA. The germline V gene has CDR1 MGHRA and CDR2 YSYEKL. This CDR3 region has 14 residues. CDR3 protein: CASSHDGRAGEQYF.

The chain is built from TRBV21-1 and TRBJ2-5. TRBV21-1 is shown as a pseudogene. The CDR3 loop spans 16 amino acids. The CDR3 spells CENQQNGHSNQETQYF.

The gene calls are TRBV6-1 and TRBJ2-7. The germline V gene has CDR1 MNHNS and CDR2 SASEGT. This CDR3 spans 13 amino acids. CDR3 sequence reads: CASNEADAYEQYF.

The J gene is TRBJ2-5, the V gene TRBV5-6; without DNA, the TCRdb call of TRBD1 cannot be checked. Germline CDR1 reads SGHDT; CDR2 reads YYEEEE. The CDR3 covers 13 residues. The CDR3 is CASSGGQGGTQYF.

V is TRBV3-1 and J is TRBJ2-1; TCRdb's D call of TRBD1 is untestable without DNA. Germline assignment: CDR1 LGHDT and CDR2 YNNKEL (reference sequence). The CDR3 is 15 residues long. This CDR3 is CASREREQGWNEQFF.

V gene TRBV5-1 combines with J gene TRBJ2-5. CDR3 length: 14 amino acids. Germline CDR1 is SGHRS and CDR2 is YFSETQ. The CDR3 reads CASSLGSYQETQYF.

CDR3 region: CATSRGPGTPYNEQFF. The chain is built from TRBV15 and TRBJ2-1. CDR3 length equals 16 residues. Germline lookup yields CDR1 LNHNV and CDR2 YYDKDF (reference sequence).

The chain employs TRBV20-1 and TRBJ2-7; the D call from TCRdb, TRBD1, cannot be confirmed without DNA. Germline V gene sequence: CDR1 DFQATT, CDR2 SNEGSKA (reference sequence). The CDR3 covers 15 residues. The CDR3 spells CSASYGPETSYEQYF.

The CDR3 protein is CSARQWNGTVEQYF. The chain recombines TRBV20-1 with TRBJ2-7. The CDR3 is 14 amino acids. The germline CDR1 and CDR2 sequences are DFQATT and SNEGSKA (reference sequence).

The V call is TRBV7-2, the J call TRBJ2-7; TCRdb gives TRBD2 as the D gene, but with no DNA this cannot be confirmed. CDR3 size: 14 residues. Germline values: CDR1 SGHTA, CDR2 FQGNSA. CDR3 residues: CASSPARVGVVQYF.

The genes are TRBV9 and TRBJ2-4; TCRdb returns TRBD1, unconfirmable since there is no DNA. CDR1 is SGDLS, CDR2 YYNGEE, per germline. The CDR3 sequence is 16 residues long. The CDR3 here is CASSPRGVSGQHIQYF.

V gene TRBV5-1 combines with J gene TRBJ2-7; no DNA is available, so the TRBD1 call from TCRdb remains unchecked. Looked up from germline, CDR1 is SGHRS and CDR2 is YFSETQ. The CDR3 extends over 13 amino acids. This CDR3 is CASSWDRGGEQYF.

This sequence joins TRBV28 and TRBJ1-5; TCRdb designates TRBD1, a call that cannot be tested without DNA. The CDR3 totals 16 residues. CDR1 and CDR2 from the germline V gene are MDHEN and SYDVKM. The CDR3 protein is CASEWAGTELNQPQHF.

The chain has TRBV4-1 and TRBJ1-5; TCRdb's D call, TRBD1, is unchecked because there is no DNA. Germline V CDR1 and CDR2: MGHRA, YSYEKL. This CDR3 contains 16 residues. The CDR3 reads CASSQETGGWNQPQHF.

The genes are TRBV5-4 and TRBJ1-2. The CDR3 is 11 residues long. CDR1 and CDR2 (germline): SGHNT, YYREEE (reference sequence). CDR3: CASSYLSGYTF.

CDR3 amino acids: CASSEDPGTGFYEQYF. The V gene is TRBV2, the J gene TRBJ2-7; absent DNA, TCRdb's TRBD1 call cannot be checked. Looked up from germline, CDR1 is SNHLY and CDR2 is FYNNEI. CDR3 size: 16 residues.

The chain joins TRBV2 to TRBJ2-1; the D call of TRBD1 rests on TCRdb alone, since no DNA is present to check it. The CDR3 consists of 15 residues. The germline CDR1 and CDR2 sequences are SNHLY and FYNNEI. CDR3 residues: CASSVDRELHNEQFF.

The chain employs TRBV9 and TRBJ2-5; TCRdb indicates TRBD2, and absent DNA this call remains unverified. The CDR3 loop spans 16 amino acids. CDR1 and CDR2 from the germline V gene are SGDLS and YYNGEE. The CDR3 reads CASSVGVRGGLETQYF.

The chain uses TRBV20-1 and TRBJ2-7; TCRdb lists TRBD1, though no DNA is available to test this call. This CDR3 is 13 amino acids long. Germline loops: CDR1 DFQATT, CDR2 SNEGSKA (reference sequence). The CDR3 reads CSAKNQGTYEQYF.

V is TRBV5-1 and J is TRBJ1-1; TCRdb reports TRBD1, a call that lacks DNA to check it against. Germline V gene sequence: CDR1 SGHRS, CDR2 YFSETQ. The CDR3 has 14 residues. CDR3 region: CASSSSGTTTEAFF.

CDR3 loop: CASRVGAVQAGANVLTF. The rearrangement joins TRBV27 to TRBJ2-6; the D call from TCRdb, TRBD1, cannot be confirmed without DNA. The CDR3 runs to 17 residues. Germline lookup yields CDR1 MNHEY and CDR2 SMNVEV (reference sequence).

The chain employs TRBV27 and TRBJ1-6. This CDR3 region has 16 residues. The germline V gene encodes CDR1 MNHEY and CDR2 SMNVEV (reference sequence). This CDR3 is CASSLSGQGLNSPLHF.